The source of this TCR beta chain is a study of CD8 T cells in Susac syndrome. Germline values: CDR1 ENHRY, CDR2 SYGVKD. Trimming took 0 bases from V and 4 from J; bases not matched to a gene: 4. The CDR3 runs 16 residues. From blood CD8+ and CD4+ T cells, TCR beta sequences were generated. TEMRA cells were FACS-enriched, and CD8+ and CD4+ T cells were isolated negatively. An input of about 0.45 to 1 ug of RNA was subjected to reverse transcription using random hexamers. The TCR beta CDR3 was amplified by immunoSEQ multiplex PCR across 54 Vbeta, 13 Jbeta. TCRdb fed the immunoSEQ multiplex PCR reads into MiXCR, producing one record per CDR3 protein. The repertoire holds under 200,000 distinct CDR3 sequences, with about 95% as singletons.

Sequencing was carried out using CD4+ T cells from PBMCs. The source is a human donor in good health. This chain uses TRBV10-3 with TRBJ2-3, with 10 bases that match TRBD2. The CDR3 bases are TGTGCCATCAGTGAGTCCCCAGCGGGGGGGCCAGATACGCAGTATTTT. Encoded protein: CAISESPAGGPDTQYF.